This TCR beta chain is drawn from a study of T cells in Graves' hyperthyroidism and ophthalmopathy (dated by TCRdb to the late 2010s). About the study as a whole: Peripheral blood was sampled at the time of initial diagnosis, prior to any treatment. The 90 or so discovery patients were randomly split 7:3 into training and test sets. Following sampling, methimazole starting at 30 mg daily was given to hyperthyroidism patients, and high-dose intravenous methylprednisolone was given to ophthalmopathy patients. TCR V-J signatures able to tell the groups apart were searched for in a discovery cohort of 100 patients, of whom 43 had Graves' ophthalmopathy and around 58 had stable Graves' hyperthyroidism. Whether ophthalmopathy could be predicted prospectively was tested in an independent validation cohort made up of roughly 20 hyperthyroidism patients plus 17 patients who later progressed to ophthalmopathy. In addition, the study compared T-cell repertoires in thyroid tissue and in blood from over 5 Graves' hyperthyroidism patients. The paper describes TCR Vbeta CDR3 sequencing of 135 peripheral blood samples, made up of approximately 40 ophthalmopathy patients, around 78 hyperthyroidism patients and approximately 17 progressor patients. Study-level results and caveats: Blood samples also contained most of the expanded thyroid clonotypes (frequency above 0.001), which suggests that blood repertoires may reflect thyroid immune responses. In cross-validation, a model built on a 13 V-J signature told ophthalmopathy apart from stable hyperthyroidism with 87.88% sensitivity and 81% to 82% specificity, and in testing the same model reached 80%/75%. Sample size was not statistically predetermined, and blinding of investigators to group allocation was not performed. During validation, the model predicted progression to ophthalmopathy a median of approximately six months ahead of onset, with approximately 71% sensitivity and 72% to 80% specificity.

TCR beta CDR3 regions were amplified from RNA transcripts. The first round of RT-PCR for the TCR CDR3 was performed with the HTBI primer set and the Qiagen OneStep RT-PCR kit. Libraries were constructed in a second round of multiplex PCR, after which size selection and purification were carried out. Paired-end sequencing of the libraries was performed with 100 bp reads on an Illumina HiSeq2000. The paper's data handling went like this. SOAPnuke was used to process the raw data, with reads discarded if the reads contained adapters or uncalled bases, had a mean Phred below 15, or lacked an exact constant-primer or identifier match. COPE v1.2.5 was used to merge the high-quality paired reads, and each unique nucleotide sequence was defined as a clonotype. MiTCR v1.1 was used to align the clonotypes against IMGT TRBV, TRBD and TRBJ reference segments. Only V-J combinations with frequency above 0.0001, covering roughly 99% of repertoires, were analysed. The TCS score was defined as F50 (clonal expansion) divided by E x V (chaos), with BLOSUM62-based TCRdist calculated between CDR3 peptides within each V-J. Welch's t-statistics and random forest reduced some 510 V-J features to fewer than 15, which were used in a naive Bayes classifier (R e1071). TCRdb reworked the public reads: Q25 trimming with fastp, MiXCR clone assembly, productive beta chains retained. When rows share a CDR3 protein, they turn into one entry using the most common DNA and genes. The V and J calls reflect TCRdb's pipeline rather than the authors' work. This sample lists roughly 530,000 distinct CDR3 sequences; 17% were detected once. The top ten constitute approximately 15% of the sample.

Taken from the germline V gene (reference sequence), the CDR1 and CDR2 loops are DFQATT and SNEGSKA. Deletion took 1 base off V and 5 bases off J, with a span of 11 bases between the germline ends. The CDR3, cysteine through phenylalanine, is 14 amino acids long. Solely the CDR3 DNA is kept, with 42 bases framed from the first base. This clonotype was detected only a few times. This receptor's antigen is unknown. No base-level quality is on record; no much larger clone is a single base apart. Ophthalmopathy patients had moderately to severely active disease, with a Clinical Activity Score of 3 or more, a NOSPECS grade of 4 or more, and a disease duration of less than 3 months. Any patient with an uncontrolled infection, another autoimmune disease, pregnancy or lactation was excluded. Diagnoses were based on clinical symptoms, serum thyroxine and TRAb, thyroid ultrasound and orbital computed tomography. PBMCs were isolated from about 9.2 ml of fresh peripheral blood by Ficoll-Paque density gradient centrifugation. Total RNA was extracted using Trizol reagent, and RNA quality was assessed on an Agilent 2100 Bioanalyzer.

The source is a woman under 30 with Graves' ophthalmopathy. The sequence is built from TRBV20-1 and TRBJ2-2, and the D gene may be TRBD1, 6 bases matching. The sample taken for sequencing was blood. The sequence in DNA is TGCAGTGCTAGAGTAGACAGGTTGACCGGGGAGCTGTTTTTT. This is translated as CSARVDRLTGELFF.